This T cell receptor beta chain was sequenced in a study of identical twins. The cDNA had a unique molecular identifier and a template-switch universal primer site. TCRdb passed the 5' RACE reads through MiXCR, listing each CDR3 protein once. The sample has 1.5 million to 2 million distinct CDR3 sequences, about 32% seen once. Every one of the donors was a healthy Caucasian. Study-level points and caveats: Weaker excess twin sharing was seen among beta out-of-frame sequences. While abundant cord blood beta clonotypes carried fewer insertions, memory repertoires showed no such pattern.

This clonotype was seen just once. The target antigen is unknown. The receptor's source is a newborn girl in good health. Sequencing was performed on cord blood.

The CDR3 nucleotides read TGTGCCAGCAGCCAGCGGAGGGCCGTGGGTGAGCAGTACTTC. As protein: CASSQRRAVGEQYF. The rearrangement uses TRBV4-2 and TRBJ2-5; TRBD2 might be the D (6 bases). Germline values: CDR1 LGHNA, CDR2 YNFKEQ. The CDR3 covers 14 residues. V was cut by 3 bases and J by 11 bases, with 19 bases left in between.